This TCR beta chain was retrieved from a study of T-cell reconstitution after alpha-beta-depleted transplantation in children. Unique molecular identifiers were incorporated into the prepared TCRbeta library. TCRdb passed the PCR reads through MiXCR, listing each CDR3 protein once. Among about a million distinct CDR3 sequences, around 30% were seen once, and the ten largest hold more than 25%. This clonotype was detected a few times. Its cognate antigen is unknown. This CDR3 region has 13 residues. Deletions cut 3 bases from V and 0 bases from J, with 6 bases between. Germline values: CDR1 DFQATT, CDR2 SNEGSKA (reference sequence). Whole-study findings and limits: Surviving thymic progenitors and recipient T cells were the source of high TCRbeta diversity at day 60 in some patients. Among T cells one year after transplant, newly produced cells accounted for most counts and diversity.

The TCR comes from a boy in the first two years of life who had a stem cell transplant for SCID, so the T cells may come from the graft donor. The chain is built from TRBV20-1 and TRBJ1-5; the D is unclear. Sequencing was performed on PBMCs, mostly from graft donor cells, taken 360 days after TCRalphabeta/CD19-depleted stem cell transplant. The CDR3 DNA follows: TGCAGTGCTAGGGTCTTTAGCAATCAGCCCCAGCATTTT. This gives the protein CSARVFSNQPQHF.